This T cell receptor (beta chain) was captured in a study of long-term antiretroviral therapy in people with HIV. One or more pre-ART and two or more post-ART PBMC samples were available from each donor. The germline gives CDR1 MNHNS, CDR2 SASEGT. Trimming at V came to 7 bases and at J to 5 bases, leaving 9 bases not matched to a gene. This CDR3 has 15 residues. It was version v3.0 of the immunoSEQ assay that was run at survey level. Assay used: immunoSEQ multiplex PCR; TCRdb lists only in-frame clones, some missing. The table records 30,000 to 35,000 clones, 95% to 98% of them present only once. This clone was observed a single time.

This chain links TRBV6-1 with TRBJ2-7, with 12 bases that match TRBD2. The origin of this receptor is a man aged 30 to 39 with HIV. This specimen consisted of unsorted PBMCs, obtained 6.9 years after starting antiretroviral therapy. Here the CDR3 reads CASNTLAGGPDEQYF. In DNA, the CDR3 is TGTGCCAGCAATACTCTAGCGGGGGGGCCTGACGAGCAGTACTTC.